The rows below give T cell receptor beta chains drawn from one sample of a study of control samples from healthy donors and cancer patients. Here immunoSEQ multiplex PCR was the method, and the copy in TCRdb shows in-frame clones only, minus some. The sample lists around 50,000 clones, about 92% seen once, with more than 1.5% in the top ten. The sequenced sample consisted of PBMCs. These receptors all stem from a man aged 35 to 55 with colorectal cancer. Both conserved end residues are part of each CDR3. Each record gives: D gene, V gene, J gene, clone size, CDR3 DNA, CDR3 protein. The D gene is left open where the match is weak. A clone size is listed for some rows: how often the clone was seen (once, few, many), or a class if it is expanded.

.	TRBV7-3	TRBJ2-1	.	TGTGCCAGCAGCTTATGGGCCCTGAGGGGAGGTGACTCCTACAATGAGCAGTTCTTC	CASSLWALRGGDSYNEQFF
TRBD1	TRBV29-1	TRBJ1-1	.	TGCAGCGTTGATAGGGGGCACACTGAAGCTTTCTTT	CSVDRGHTEAFF
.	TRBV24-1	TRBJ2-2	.	TGTGCCACCAGTGATTCGTCTAGCCCCACGATGGTCGGGGAGCTGTTTTTT	CATSDSSSPTMVGELFF
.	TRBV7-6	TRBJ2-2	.	TGTGCCAGCAGCTGGGGAGACACCGGGGAGCTGTTTTTT	CASSWGDTGELFF
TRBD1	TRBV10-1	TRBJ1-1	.	TGCGCCAGCAGTGAGTACAGATACAGGGGAACGGACACTGAAGCTTTCTTT	CASSEYRYRGTDTEAFF
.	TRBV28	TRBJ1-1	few	TGTGCCACGTATCAGGGACTGAACACTGAAGCTTTCTTT	CATYQGLNTEAFF
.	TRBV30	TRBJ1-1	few	TGTGCCTGGAGGCGGACTAAGGGGGCTTTCTTT	CAWRRTKGAFF
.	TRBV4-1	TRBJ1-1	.	TGCGCCAGCCGTTCAACCCCTCCGATCACTGAAGCTTTCTTT	CASRSTPPITEAFF
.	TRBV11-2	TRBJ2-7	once	TGTGCCAGCAGCTCTCAGGGCGGCGAGCAGTACTTC	CASSSQGGEQYF
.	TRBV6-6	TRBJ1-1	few	TGTGCCAGCAGTTACCCTCCAGAGCGGGGGAACACTGAAGCTTTCTTT	CASSYPPERGNTEAFF
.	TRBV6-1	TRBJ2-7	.	TGTGCCAGCACCCAGAAGGGCCTACGCTACGAGCAGTACTTC	CASTQKGLRYEQYF
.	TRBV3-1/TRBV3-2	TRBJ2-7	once	TGTGCCAGCAGCCAAAGAGACCATTTATCCGAGCAGTACTTC	CASSQRDHLSEQYF
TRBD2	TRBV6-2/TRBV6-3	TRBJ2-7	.	TGTGCCAGCAGTTACTCCGGGACTAGCGGCTACGAGCAGTACTTC	CASSYSGTSGYEQYF
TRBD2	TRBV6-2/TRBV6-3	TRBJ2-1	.	TGTGCCAGCAGACCTACGGGACTAGCGGGCTCAGGCAATGAGCAGTTCTTC	CASRPTGLAGSGNEQFF
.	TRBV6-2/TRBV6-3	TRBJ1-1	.	TGTGCCAGCAGTTACTTCGTCCGGCGAAACACTGAAGCTTTCTTT	CASSYFVRRNTEAFF
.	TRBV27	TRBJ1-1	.	TGTGCCAGCTCTGTACGGGACAAGTCGAACACTGAAGCTTTCTTT	CASSVRDKSNTEAFF
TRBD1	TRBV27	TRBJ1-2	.	TGTGCCAGCAGTTTATCTGGCGTGTGGGACAGGGTTGGCTACACCTTC	CASSLSGVWDRVGYTF
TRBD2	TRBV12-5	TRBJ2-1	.	TGTGCTAGTGGTCAACCGCTTACTAGCGGGAGTTCCTACAATGAGCAGTTCTTC	CASGQPLTSGSSYNEQFF
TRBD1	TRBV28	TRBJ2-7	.	TGTGCCAGCAGTCTTTCGGACAGGAGCTACGAGCAGTACTTC	CASSLSDRSYEQYF
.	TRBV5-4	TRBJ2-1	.	TGTGCCAGCAGCAAAGACAGGTCCTACAATGAGCAGTTCTTC	CASSKDRSYNEQFF
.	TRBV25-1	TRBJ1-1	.	TGTGCCAGCAGTGAAATTGGGGTCCCTCGTGTCTCTTTCTTT	CASSEIGVPRVSFF
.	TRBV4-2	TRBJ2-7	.	TGTGCCAGCAGCCAAGAGGCCCGATCCTACGAGCAGTACTTC	CASSQEARSYEQYF
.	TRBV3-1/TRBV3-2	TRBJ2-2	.	TGTGCCAGCAGTCCCCGGACAGGAGGGCAAAACACCGGGGAGCTGTTTTTT	CASSPRTGGQNTGELFF
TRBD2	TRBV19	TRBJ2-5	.	TGTGCCAGTAGTCAGCTAGCGGGTACAGGACTGGAGACCCAGTACTTC	CASSQLAGTGLETQYF
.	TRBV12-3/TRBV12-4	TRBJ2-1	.	TGTGCCAGCAGTTTTCTGGGTGAGCAGTTCTTC	CASSFLGEQFF
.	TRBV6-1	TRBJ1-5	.	TGTGCCAGCAGTGAATACTTGGGGGGCAATCAGCCCCAGCATTTT	CASSEYLGGNQPQHF
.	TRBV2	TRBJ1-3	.	TGTGCCAGCAGTGGTTACCAGGGGAAGGGTAACACCATATATTTT	CASSGYQGKGNTIYF
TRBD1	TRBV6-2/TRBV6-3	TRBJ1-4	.	TGTGCCAGCAGTTCCGGGACAGTTAATGAAAAACTGTTTTTT	CASSSGTVNEKLFF
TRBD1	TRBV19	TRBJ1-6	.	TGTGCCAGTAGTGCCCGGGACAGGGTTAATTCACCCCTCCACTTT	CASSARDRVNSPLHF
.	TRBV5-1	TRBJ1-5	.	TGCGCCAGCAGCTTGGGTGGTAGGGATCAGCCCCAGCATTTT	CASSLGGRDQPQHF
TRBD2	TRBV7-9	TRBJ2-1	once	TGTGCCAGTTGCCAAAGCCGGACTAGCGGGAGTTCCTACAATGAGCAGTTCTTC	CASCQSRTSGSSYNEQFF
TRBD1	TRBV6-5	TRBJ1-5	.	TGTGCCAGCAGTCAGGGGGCACTAAGCAATCAGCCCCAGCATTTT	CASSQGALSNQPQHF
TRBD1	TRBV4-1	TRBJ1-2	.	TGCGCCAGCAGCCCCCCCTCCGGGACAGCTAACTATGGCTACACCTTC	CASSPPSGTANYGYTF
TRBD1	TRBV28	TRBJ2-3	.	TGTGCGACCAGGGGGACAAGCACAGATACGCAGTATTTT	CATRGTSTDTQYF
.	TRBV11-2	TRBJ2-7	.	TGTGCCAGCAGCGTTCATGCAATGAGCTCCTACGAGCAGTACTTC	CASSVHAMSSYEQYF